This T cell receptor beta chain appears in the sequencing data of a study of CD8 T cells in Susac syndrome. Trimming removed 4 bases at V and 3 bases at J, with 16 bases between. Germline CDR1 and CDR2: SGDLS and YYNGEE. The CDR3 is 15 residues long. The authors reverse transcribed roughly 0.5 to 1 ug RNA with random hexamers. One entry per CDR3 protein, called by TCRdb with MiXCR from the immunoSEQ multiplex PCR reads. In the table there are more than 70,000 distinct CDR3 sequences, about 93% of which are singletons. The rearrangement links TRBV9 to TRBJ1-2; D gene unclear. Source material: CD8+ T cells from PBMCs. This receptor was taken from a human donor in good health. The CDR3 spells CASSSPRSGDYGYTF. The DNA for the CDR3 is TGTGCCAGCAGCTCCCCGAGGAGCGGAGACTATGGCTACACCTTC.